The 13 T cell receptor beta chains reported below all come from one sample, sequenced in a study of Ad26.COV2.S vaccination and SARS-CoV-2 variants. Regarding treatment: some 20 received Ad26.COV2.S at low or high dose, single or two shots; about 5 received placebo; per-sample allocation not given. Samples came from day 63 after the first vaccine or placebo injection. This table comes from immunoSEQ multiplex PCR, and its TCRdb copy is limited to in-frame clones, with some not included. The sample records about 350,000 clones, about 85% being singletons. The sequences come from peripheral blood, collected in a trial of Ad26.COV2.S vaccine versus placebo. The receptors here all came from a person aged 18-65 years who received the Ad26.COV2.S COVID-19 vaccine or a placebo.

The genes are TRBV6-5 and TRBJ1-4; D not resolved. This CDR3 has 13 amino acids. In germline, CDR1 is MNHEY, CDR2 SVGAGI. The V gene lost 2 bases and the J gene lost 2 bases, with 3 bases spanning the gap. CDR3 sequence (DNA): TGTGCCAGCAGTTACAATACTAATGAAAAACTGTTTTTT. It yields the protein CASSYNTNEKLFF.

The rearrangement links TRBV7-2 to TRBJ2-7, with 10 bases that match TRBD1. In germline, CDR1 is SGHTA, CDR2 FQGNSA. This CDR3 is built from 16 residues. V was pared by 0 bases and J by 7 bases, with 9 bases of the junction left unmatched. The DNA for the CDR3 is TGTGCCAGCAGCTTAGCGTGGAGACAGGGGGCGGGAGAGCAGTACTTC. Its protein is CASSLAWRQGAGEQYF.

This clone occurred once. V usage is TRBV5-3 and J usage is TRBJ1-2; 8 bases align to TRBD1. TRBV5-3 is identified as an open reading frame with a role that is uncertain. The CDR3 loop spans 17 amino acids. J gave up 0 bases and V 4 bases, and 11 bases lay outside the gene matches. CDR3 sequence (DNA): TGTGCCAGAAGCAATCCGGGACAGGAGCCTTCTAACTATGGCTACACCTTC. This codes for CARSNPGQEPSNYGYTF.

V and J are TRBV21-1 and TRBJ2-5; the table gives TRBD1 as D, unverified against the DNA. TRBV21-1 is marked as a pseudogene. CDR3 length: 14 amino acids. Here the CDR3 reads CASSKGPQQETQYF. CDR3 DNA sequence: TGTGCCAGCAGCAAAGGTCCTCAGCAAGAGACCCAGTACTTC.

This chain links TRBV10-3 with TRBJ1-1; tentatively, D is TRBD1 (6 bases). The germline CDR1 and CDR2 sequences are ENHRY and SYGVKD. This CDR3 comprises 17 residues. Between the trimmed V and J ends, which lost 6 bases and 0 bases, there was a span of 20 bases. The CDR3 is CAISPSTGQGMNTEAFF. CDR3 sequence (DNA): TGTGCCATCAGCCCCTCAACCGGGCAGGGGATGAACACTGAAGCTTTCTTT.

The CDR3 loop is CASSYGQSYGYTF. In DNA, the CDR3 is TGTGCCAGCAGCTACGGACAGAGCTATGGCTACACCTTC. The chain combines TRBV11-2 with TRBJ1-2, with D possibly being TRBD1 (6 bases). Germline values: CDR1 SGHAT, CDR2 FQNNGV. The CDR3 length is 13 residues. The germline V and J ends were trimmed by 4 bases and 4 bases, with 10 bases remaining between them.

The chain carries TRBV5-5 and TRBJ1-4, with a possible D match to TRBD1 (5 bases). The ends were cut back, 0 bases at V and 13 bases at J, with 19 bases in the middle. The CDR3 covers 15 residues. The germline V gene encodes CDR1 SGHKS and CDR2 YYEKEE (reference sequence). This CDR3 is CASSLDGGRRVGLFF. CDR3 nucleotide sequence: TGTGCCAGCAGCTTGGACGGGGGGAGGAGAGTAGGACTGTTTTTT.

The chain recombines TRBV6-5 with TRBJ1-1, with D possibly being TRBD1 (5 bases). The germline V gene has CDR1 MNHEY and CDR2 SVGAGI. The CDR3 is made up of 15 amino acids. Between the trimmed V and J ends, which lost 7 bases and 1 base, there was a span of 16 bases. CDR3 coding DNA: TGTGCCAGCAATCCAGGGCCTTCGCGGAACACTGAAGCTTTCTTT. It specifies CASNPGPSRNTEAFF.

The chain couples TRBV29-1 to TRBJ1-4, with D possibly TRBD1 on 5 matching bases. CDR1 and CDR2 (germline): SQVTM, ANQGSEA. The CDR3 consists of 14 residues. V dropped 6 bases and J dropped 8 bases, with 19 bases sitting between them. CDR3 loop: CSVSPGRTVEKLFF. Written as DNA, the CDR3 is TGCAGCGTATCTCCGGGACGCACAGTAGAAAAACTGTTTTTT. Based on the CDR3 plus reference TRBV29-1 and TRBJ1-4, the full variable domain is SAVISQKPSRDICQRGTSLTIQCQVDSQVTMMFWYRQQPGQSLTLIATANQGSEATYESGFVIDKFPISRPNLTFSTLTVSNMSPEDSSIYLCSVSPGRTVEKLFFGSGTQLSVL.

The chain employs TRBV6-1 and TRBJ1-2, with D tentatively TRBD1 (5 bases). V lost 2 bases and J lost 8, with 15 bases in between. CDR3 size: 14 residues. Per germline, CDR1 MNHNS and CDR2 SASEGT. The CDR3 nucleotides are TGTGCCAGCAGTGAAAGGGGACCCCCAGGGGGCTACACCTTC. This sequence encodes CASSERGPPGGYTF.

The rearrangement links TRBV18 to TRBJ2-2; D might be TRBD2 (6 bases). In germline, CDR1 is KGHSH, CDR2 LQKENI. Deletions cut 3 bases from V and 6 bases from J, with 11 bases between. The CDR3 consists of 14 residues. CDR3 coding DNA: TGTGCCAGCTCACCTGCTGGGGAGGCCGGGGAGCTGTTTTTT. Translation: CASSPAGEAGELFF.

This chain connects TRBV6-2 or TRBV6-3 to TRBJ1-3, with TRBD1 as a possible D gene (5 bases). Germline assignment: CDR1 MNHEY and CDR2 SVGEGT. The CDR3 runs 15 residues. Trimming shortened V by 2 bases and J by 2 bases, and 10 bases separated the two germline ends. The CDR3, as DNA: TGTGCCAGCAGTTACCCGGGACGGACTGGAAACACCATATATTTT. This translates into CASSYPGRTGNTIYF.

The rearrangement links TRBV4-3 to TRBJ2-3; tentatively, D is TRBD2 (6 bases). Germline V gene sequence: CDR1 LGHNA, CDR2 YSLEER. V was cut by 0 bases and J by 7 bases, with 14 bases left in between. The CDR3 contains 15 residues. CDR3 nucleotides: TGCGCCAGCAGCCAAGACCCGACTAGTAGCAATACGCAGTATTTT. Translated: CASSQDPTSSNTQYF.